The T cell receptor (beta chain) under discussion was sequenced for a study of Ad26.COV2.S vaccination and SARS-CoV-2 variants. Study-level information: In the study, Ad26.COV2.S was injected intramuscularly once, or twice 56 days apart. Points from the study as a whole: TCR breadth and depth analyses may have underestimated total T cell responses. Vaccinees displayed broader spike-specific TCR repertoires than placebo recipients.

The assay was immunoSEQ multiplex PCR, and TCRdb's table has in-frame clones only and misses some. The sample yields 410,000 or so clones, 90% seen once. Treatment: approximately 18 received Ad26.COV2.S at low or high dose, single or two shots; about 5 received placebo; per-sample allocation not given. Repertoires come from day 63 after the first vaccine or placebo injection. The administered vaccine (an Ad26 vector) expressed Wuhan-strain SARS-CoV-2 spike. Per the germline V gene, CDR1 is SSHAT and CDR2 is FNYEAQ (reference sequence). The CDR3 spans 14 residues. Points on this clone: The antigen remains unidentified. A junction end diverges from the germline sequence, so it may reflect a read error.

The source is a person aged 18-60 years who received the Ad26.COV2.S COVID-19 vaccine or a placebo. The chain recombines TRBV7-7 with TRBJ2-1; 10 bases are a match to TRBD2. The sample in question was peripheral blood, obtained in a trial of Ad26.COV2.S vaccine versus placebo. The CDR3 DNA reads TGTGCTAGCAGCCCGGGACTAGCGTTTTATGAGCAGTTCTTC. Translated, it gives CASSPGLAFYEQFF.